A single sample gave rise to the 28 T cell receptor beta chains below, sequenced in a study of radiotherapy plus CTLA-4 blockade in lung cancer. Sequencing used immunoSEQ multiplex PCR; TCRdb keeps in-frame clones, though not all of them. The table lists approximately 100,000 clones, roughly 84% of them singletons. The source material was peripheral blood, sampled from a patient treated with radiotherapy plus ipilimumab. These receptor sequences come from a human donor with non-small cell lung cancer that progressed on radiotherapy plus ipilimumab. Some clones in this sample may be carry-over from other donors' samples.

CDR3 protein: CASSPTASGSGQGIEAFF. The CDR3 DNA reads TGTGCCAGCTCACCAACCGCATCCGGCTCAGGACAGGGAATTGAAGCTTTCTTT. V gene TRBV18 combines with J gene TRBJ1-1; 8 bases align to TRBD1. Looked up from germline, CDR1 is KGHSH and CDR2 is LQKENI. J was trimmed by 7 bases and V by 2 bases; bases with no gene match: 18. The CDR3 has 18 residues.

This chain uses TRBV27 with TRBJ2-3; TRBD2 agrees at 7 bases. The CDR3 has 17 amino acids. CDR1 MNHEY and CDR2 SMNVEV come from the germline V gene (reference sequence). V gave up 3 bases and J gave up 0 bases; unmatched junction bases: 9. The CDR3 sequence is CASSLRETLASTDTQYF. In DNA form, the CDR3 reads TGTGCCAGCAGTTTGCGGGAGACCCTAGCGAGCACAGATACGCAGTATTTT.

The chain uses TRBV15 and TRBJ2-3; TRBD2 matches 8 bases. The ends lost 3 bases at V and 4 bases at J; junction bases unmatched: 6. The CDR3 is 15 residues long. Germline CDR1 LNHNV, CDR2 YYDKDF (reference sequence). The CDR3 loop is CATSRRGAEADTQYF. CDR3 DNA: TGTGCCACCAGCAGGCGGGGGGCCGAGGCAGATACGCAGTATTTT.

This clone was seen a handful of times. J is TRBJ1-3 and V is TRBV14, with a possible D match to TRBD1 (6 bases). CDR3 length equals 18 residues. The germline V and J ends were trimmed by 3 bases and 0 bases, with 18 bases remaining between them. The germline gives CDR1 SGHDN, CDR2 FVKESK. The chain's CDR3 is CASSHLPDRSYSGNTIYF. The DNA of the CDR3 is TGTGCCAGCAGCCACCTCCCGGACAGAAGTTACTCTGGAAACACCATATATTTT.

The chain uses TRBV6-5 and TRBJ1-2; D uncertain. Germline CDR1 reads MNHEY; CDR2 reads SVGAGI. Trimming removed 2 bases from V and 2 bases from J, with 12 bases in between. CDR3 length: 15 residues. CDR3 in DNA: TGTGCCAGCAGTTACGGTTTGGTGAAGAACTATGGCTACACCTTC. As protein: CASSYGLVKNYGYTF.

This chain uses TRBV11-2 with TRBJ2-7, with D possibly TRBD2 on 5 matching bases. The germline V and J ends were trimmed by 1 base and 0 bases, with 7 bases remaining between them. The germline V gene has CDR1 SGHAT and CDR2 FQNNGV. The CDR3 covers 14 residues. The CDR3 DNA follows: TGTGCCAGCAGCTTAGTCGCGGGCTCCTACGAGCAGTACTTC. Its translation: CASSLVAGSYEQYF.

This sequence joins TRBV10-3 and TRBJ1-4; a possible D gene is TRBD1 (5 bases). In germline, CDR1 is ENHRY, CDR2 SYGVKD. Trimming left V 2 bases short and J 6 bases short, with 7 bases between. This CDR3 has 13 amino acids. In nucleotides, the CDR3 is TGTGCCATCAGTGAGCCCAGGGATGAAAAACTGTTTTTT. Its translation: CAISEPRDEKLFF.

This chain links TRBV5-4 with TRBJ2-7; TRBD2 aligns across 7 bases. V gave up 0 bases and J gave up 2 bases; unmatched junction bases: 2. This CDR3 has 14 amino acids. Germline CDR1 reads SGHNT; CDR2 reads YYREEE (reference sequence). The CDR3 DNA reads TGTGCCAGCAGCTTGGACAGCGGGGCCTACGAGCAGTACTTC. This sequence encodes CASSLDSGAYEQYF. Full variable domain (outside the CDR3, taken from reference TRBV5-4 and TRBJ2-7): ETGVTQSPTHLIKTRGQQVTLRCSSQSGHNTVSWYQQALGQGPQFIFQYYREEENGRGNFPPRFSGLQFPNYSSELNVNALELDDSALYLCASSLDSGAYEQYFGPGTRLTVT.

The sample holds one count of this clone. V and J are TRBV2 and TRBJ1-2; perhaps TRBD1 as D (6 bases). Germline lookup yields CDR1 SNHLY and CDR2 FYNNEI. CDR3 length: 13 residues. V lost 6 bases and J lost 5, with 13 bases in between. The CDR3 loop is CASSPGTTYGYTF. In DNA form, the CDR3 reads TGTGCCAGCAGCCCCGGGACAACTTATGGCTACACCTTC.

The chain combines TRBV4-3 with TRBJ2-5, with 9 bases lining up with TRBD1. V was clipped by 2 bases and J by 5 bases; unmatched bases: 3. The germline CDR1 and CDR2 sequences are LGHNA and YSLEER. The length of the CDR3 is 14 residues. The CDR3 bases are TGCGCCAGCAGCCAAAGGACAGGGGTTGAGACCCAGTACTTC. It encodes CASSQRTGVETQYF.

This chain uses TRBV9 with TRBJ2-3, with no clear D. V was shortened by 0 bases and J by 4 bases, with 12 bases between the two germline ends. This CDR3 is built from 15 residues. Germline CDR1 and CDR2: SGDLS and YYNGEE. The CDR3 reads CASSVGLGQPDTQYF. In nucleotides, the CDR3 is TGTGCCAGCAGCGTAGGGCTCGGTCAGCCAGATACGCAGTATTTT.

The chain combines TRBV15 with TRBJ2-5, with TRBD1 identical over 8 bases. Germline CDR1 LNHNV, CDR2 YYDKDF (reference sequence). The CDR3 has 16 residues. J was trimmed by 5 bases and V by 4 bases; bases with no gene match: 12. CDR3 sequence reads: CATSILGQGAGETQYF. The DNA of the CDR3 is TGTGCCACCAGCATTCTAGGGCAGGGGGCAGGGGAGACCCAGTACTTC. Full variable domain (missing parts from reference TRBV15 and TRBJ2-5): DAMVIQNPRYQVTQFGKPVTLSCSQTLNHNVMYWYQQKSSQAPKLLFHYYDKDFNNEADTPDNFQSRRPNTSFCFLDIRSPGLGDTAMYLCATSILGQGAGETQYFGPGTRLLVL.

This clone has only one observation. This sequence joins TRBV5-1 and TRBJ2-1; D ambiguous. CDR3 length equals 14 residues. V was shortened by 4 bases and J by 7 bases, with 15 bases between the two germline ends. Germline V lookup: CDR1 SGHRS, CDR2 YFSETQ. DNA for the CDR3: TGCGCCAGCAGCCTTCCCTTTATGGGAAATGAGCAGTTCTTC. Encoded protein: CASSLPFMGNEQFF.

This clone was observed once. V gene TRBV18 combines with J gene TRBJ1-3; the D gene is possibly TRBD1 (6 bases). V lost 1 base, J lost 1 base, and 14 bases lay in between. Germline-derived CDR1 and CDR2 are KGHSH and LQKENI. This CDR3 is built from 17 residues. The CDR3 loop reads CASSPLEGGLSGNTIYF. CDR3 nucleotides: TGTGCCAGCTCACCACTCGAGGGGGGACTGTCTGGAAACACCATATATTTT.

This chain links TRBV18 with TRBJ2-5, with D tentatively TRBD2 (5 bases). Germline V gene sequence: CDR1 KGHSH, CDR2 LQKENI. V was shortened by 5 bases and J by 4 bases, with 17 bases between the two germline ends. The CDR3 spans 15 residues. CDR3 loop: CASSAASGSGETQYF. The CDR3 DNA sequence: TGTGCCAGCTCAGCTGCTTCGGGAAGCGGAGAGACCCAGTACTTC.

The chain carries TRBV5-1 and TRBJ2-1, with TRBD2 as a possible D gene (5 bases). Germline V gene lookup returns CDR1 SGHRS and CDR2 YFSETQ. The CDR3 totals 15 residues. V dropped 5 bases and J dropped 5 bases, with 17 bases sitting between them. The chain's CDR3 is CASSEGSQTNNEQFF. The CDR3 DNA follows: TGCGCCAGCAGTGAAGGGAGTCAGACAAACAATGAGCAGTTCTTC.

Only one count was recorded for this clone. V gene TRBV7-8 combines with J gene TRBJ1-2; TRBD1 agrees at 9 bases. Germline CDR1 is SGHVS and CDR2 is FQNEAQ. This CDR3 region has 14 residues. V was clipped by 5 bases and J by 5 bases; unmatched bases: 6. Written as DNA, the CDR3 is TGTGCCAGCAGCCCGGGACAGGGCCTTTATGGCTACACCTTC. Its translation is CASSPGQGLYGYTF.

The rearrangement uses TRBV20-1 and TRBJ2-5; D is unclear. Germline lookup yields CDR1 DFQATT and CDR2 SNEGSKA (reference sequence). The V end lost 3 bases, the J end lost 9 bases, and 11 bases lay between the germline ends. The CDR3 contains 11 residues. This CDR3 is CSASNVRPQYF. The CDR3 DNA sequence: TGCAGTGCTAGTAATGTTCGTCCCCAGTACTTC.

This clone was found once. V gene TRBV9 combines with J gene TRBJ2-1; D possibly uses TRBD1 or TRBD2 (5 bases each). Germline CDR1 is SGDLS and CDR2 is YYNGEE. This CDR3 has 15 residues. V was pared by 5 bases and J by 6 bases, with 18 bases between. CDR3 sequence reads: CASRGDGAGFNEQFF. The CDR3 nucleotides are TGTGCCAGCAGAGGAGACGGGGCCGGCTTCAATGAGCAGTTCTTC.

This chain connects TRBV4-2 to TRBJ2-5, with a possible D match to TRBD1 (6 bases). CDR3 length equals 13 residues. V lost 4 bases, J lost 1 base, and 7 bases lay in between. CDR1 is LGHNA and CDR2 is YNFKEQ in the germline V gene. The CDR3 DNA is TGTGCCAGCAGCCGGACAGCCCAAGAGACCCAGTACTTC. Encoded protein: CASSRTAQETQYF.

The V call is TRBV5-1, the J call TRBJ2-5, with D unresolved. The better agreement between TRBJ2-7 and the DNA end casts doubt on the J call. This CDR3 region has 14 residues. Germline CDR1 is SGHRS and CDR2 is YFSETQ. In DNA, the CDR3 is TGCGCCAGCAATTCCGACGGTTCCTCCTACGAGCAGTACTTC. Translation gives CASNSDGSSYEQYF.

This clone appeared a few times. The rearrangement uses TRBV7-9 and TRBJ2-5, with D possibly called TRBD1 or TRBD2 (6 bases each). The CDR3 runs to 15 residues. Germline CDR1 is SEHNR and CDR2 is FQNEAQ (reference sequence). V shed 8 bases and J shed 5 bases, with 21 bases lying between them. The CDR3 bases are TGTGCCAGCGCTGGAGGGGGACCGATCCGGGAGACCCAGTACTTC. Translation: CASAGGGPIRETQYF.

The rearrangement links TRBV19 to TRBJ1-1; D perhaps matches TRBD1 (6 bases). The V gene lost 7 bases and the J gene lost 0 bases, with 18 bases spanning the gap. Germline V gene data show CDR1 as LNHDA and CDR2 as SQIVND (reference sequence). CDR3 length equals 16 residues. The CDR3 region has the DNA TGTGCCAGTAAATTTGAACCTACAGGGTTGAACACTGAAGCTTTCTTT. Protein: CASKFEPTGLNTEAFF.

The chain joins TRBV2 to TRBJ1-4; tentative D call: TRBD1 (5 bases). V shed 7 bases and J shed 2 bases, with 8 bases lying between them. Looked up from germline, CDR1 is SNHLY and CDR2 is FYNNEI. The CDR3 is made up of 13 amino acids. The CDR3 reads CASNPGTNEKLFF. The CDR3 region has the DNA TGTGCCAGCAACCCAGGGACTAATGAAAAACTGTTTTTT. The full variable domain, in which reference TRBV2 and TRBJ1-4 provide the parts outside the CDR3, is EPEVTQTPSHQVTQMGQEVILRCVPISNHLYFYWYRQILGQKVEFLVSFYNNEISEKSEIFDDQFSVERPDGSNFTLKIRSTKLEDSAMYFCASNPGTNEKLFFGSGTQLSVL.

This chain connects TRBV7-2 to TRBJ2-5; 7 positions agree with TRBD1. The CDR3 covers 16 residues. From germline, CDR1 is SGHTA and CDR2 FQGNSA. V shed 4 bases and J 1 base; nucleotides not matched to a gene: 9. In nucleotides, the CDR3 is TGTGCCAGCAGCTGGTACGGGACAGATAGCCAAGAGACCCAGTACTTC. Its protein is CASSWYGTDSQETQYF.

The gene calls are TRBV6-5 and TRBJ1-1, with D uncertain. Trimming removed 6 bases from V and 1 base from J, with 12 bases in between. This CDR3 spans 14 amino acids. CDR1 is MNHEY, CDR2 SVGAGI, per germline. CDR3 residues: CASSTRAANTEAFF. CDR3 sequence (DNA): TGTGCCAGCAGCACGAGGGCCGCGAACACTGAAGCTTTCTTT.

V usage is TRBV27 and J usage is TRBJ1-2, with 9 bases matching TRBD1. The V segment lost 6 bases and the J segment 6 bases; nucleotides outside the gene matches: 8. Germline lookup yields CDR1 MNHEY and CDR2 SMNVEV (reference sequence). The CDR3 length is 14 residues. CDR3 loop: CASSRGTGRDGYTF. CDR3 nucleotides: TGTGCCAGCAGCCGCGGGACAGGGCGGGATGGCTACACCTTC.

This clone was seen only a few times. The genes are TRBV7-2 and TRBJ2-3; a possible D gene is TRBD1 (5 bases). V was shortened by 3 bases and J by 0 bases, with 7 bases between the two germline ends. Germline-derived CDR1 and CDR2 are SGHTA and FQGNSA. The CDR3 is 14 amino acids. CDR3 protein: CASSFPGSTDTQYF. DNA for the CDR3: TGTGCCAGCAGCTTTCCAGGGAGCACAGATACGCAGTATTTT.